This T cell receptor beta chain is drawn from a study of T cell repertoires in cytomegalovirus infection. The study's findings and limits: Across the ex vivo response, the dominant clonotypes were HLA-C-restricted CMV-specific TCR beta clonotypes.

TCRdb independently ran MiXCR on the reads; one entry per CDR3 protein. Of some 680,000 distinct CDR3 sequences in the sample, roughly 36% were seen once. About this clonotype itself: Its target is unknown.

V lost 8 bases, J lost 5 bases, and 7 bases stayed unmatched. The CDR3 has 14 residues. CDR1 is SEHNR, CDR2 FQNEAQ, per germline (reference sequence). Sequencing was done on a sample of PBMCs. This chain links TRBV7-9 with TRBJ2-5; 11 positions match TRBD2. This TCR was recovered from a human donor in good health (CMV status not recorded). Some clones in this sample may be carry-over from other donors' samples. CDR3 sequence reads: CASGTSGSRETQYF. The DNA for the CDR3 is TGTGCCAGCGGAACTAGCGGGAGTCGGGAGACCCAGTACTTC. Looking up the rest from reference TRBV7-9 and TRBJ2-5 gives the full variable domain: DTGVSQNPRHKITKRGQNVTFRCDPISEHNRLYWYRQTLGQGPEFLTYFQNEAQLEKSRLLSDRFSAERPKGSFSTLEIQRTEQGDSAMYLCASGTSGSRETQYFGPGTRLLVL.